This TCR beta chain came from a study of neurological immune-mediated disorders. V was cut by 0 bases and J by 3 bases, with 10 bases left in between. CDR3 length: 15 residues. CDR1 and CDR2 from the germline V gene are LGHDT and YNNKEL (reference sequence). By 5'RACE with 10-nucleotide random UMIs, the cDNA was made. In TCRdb, the 5' RACE reads were re-called with MiXCR into one record per CDR3 protein. The table records approximately 28,000 distinct CDR3 sequences, about a sixth of them present only once. There are many counts of this clonotype. Time point of the sample: technical triplicate 3. The TCR comes from a female donor with HTLV-1-associated myelopathy (HAM/TSP). The specimen sequenced was CD4+ T cells from blood. The V call is TRBV3-1, the J call TRBJ2-3; D assignment may be TRBD1 or TRBD2 (5 bases each). CDR3 DNA: TGTGCCAGCAGCCAAGATCCCGGGGCAACAGATACGCAGTATTTT. Its translation: CASSQDPGATDTQYF.